This TCR beta chain was recorded in a study of shared clonotypes between healthy human individuals. DNA at roughly 0.2 ug, tens of thousands of T cell genomes, went into sorted-subset replicate PCRs. Sequencing used immunoSEQ multiplex PCR; TCRdb keeps in-frame clones, though not all of them. This sample has around 1.9 million clones, with just over 90% found just once. On this clone itself: As yet, its antigen is unknown.

Study findings and constraints: Larger richness was generally estimated for naive than memory subsets.

Naive CD8 isolation took CD45RO-negative cells positively selected for CCR7 and excluded terminally differentiated effector memory CD45RA+ cells. The sample consisted of naive CD8+ T cells from PBMCs. The receptor comes from a man younger than 30 in good health. Some clones in this sample may be carry-over from other donors' samples.

CDR3 nucleotides: TGCGCCAGCAGCTACAGGATCCCCGGGGAGCTGTTTTTT. Translating gives CASSYRIPGELFF. The V call is TRBV4-3, the J call TRBJ2-2; D may be TRBD1 (5 bases). Trimming took 5 bases from V and 6 from J, leaving 10 bases between them. Looked up from germline, CDR1 is LGHNA and CDR2 is YSLEER. This CDR3 spans 13 amino acids.